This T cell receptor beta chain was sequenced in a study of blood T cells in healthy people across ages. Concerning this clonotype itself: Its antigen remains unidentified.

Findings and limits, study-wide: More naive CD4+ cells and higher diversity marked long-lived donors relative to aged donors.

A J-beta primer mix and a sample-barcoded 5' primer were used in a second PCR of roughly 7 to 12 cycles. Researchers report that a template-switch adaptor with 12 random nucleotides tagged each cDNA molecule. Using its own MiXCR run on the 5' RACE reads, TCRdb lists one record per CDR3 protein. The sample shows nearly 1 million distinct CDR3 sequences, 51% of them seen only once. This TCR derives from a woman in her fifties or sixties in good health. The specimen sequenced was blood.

The chain's CDR3 is CASSLFSRGTYEQYF. For the CDR3, the DNA is TGTGCCAGCAGCTTGTTTAGCAGGGGGACCTACGAGCAGTACTTC. The chain links TRBV5-6 to TRBJ2-7, with 7 nucleotides matching TRBD1. Trimming cost V 1 base and J 2 bases; bases outside gene matches: 6. Germline V gene lookup returns CDR1 SGHDT and CDR2 YYEEEE. CDR3 length: 15 residues.